Listed here are 3 T cell receptor beta chains from one sample, sequenced in a study of T-cell reconstitution after alpha-beta-depleted transplantation in children. The TCRbeta library incorporated unique molecular identifiers. TCRdb ran MiXCR on the PCR reads and lists one entry per CDR3 protein. The sample records around 440,000 distinct CDR3 sequences, under 12% being singletons. The specimen was PBMCs, collected before TCRalphabeta/CD19-depleted stem cell transplant. The receptors were sampled from a child aged 2-15 years with inherited bone marrow failure, due to receive a stem cell transplant.

This clonotype was seen at least ten times. The rearrangement uses TRBV28 and TRBJ1-1; TRBD1 is a possible D gene (5 bases). Germline V CDR1 and CDR2: MDHEN, SYDVKM. This CDR3 is 13 amino acids long. Trimming cost V 6 bases and J 4 bases, with 12 bases left between them. Written as DNA, the CDR3 is TGTGCCAGCAGATTCGGGGCGACCACTGAAGCTTTCTTT. Amino acids: CASRFGATTEAFF.

This chain links TRBV12-3 or TRBV12-4 with TRBJ2-2; tentatively, D is TRBD1 (5 bases). CDR3 length: 15 residues. Between the trimmed V and J ends, which lost 1 base and 4 bases, there was a span of 10 bases. CDR3 loop: CASSLVQGTTGELFF. In DNA, the CDR3 is TGTGCCAGCAGTTTAGTTCAGGGAACCACCGGGGAGCTGTTTTTT.

This clonotype was observed many times. The V gene is TRBV12-3 or TRBV12-4, the J gene TRBJ2-5; a weak D match, TRBD1 (6 bases). Trimming pared 5 bases from V and 1 base from J, leaving 14 bases between. This CDR3 has 15 amino acids. The CDR3 sequence: CASSATRDIQETQYF. The DNA of the CDR3 is TGTGCCAGCAGTGCTACCCGGGACATCCAAGAGACCCAGTACTTC.